These 14 T cell receptor beta chains originate from one sample sequenced in a study of memory CD4+ T cells and cytomegalovirus serostatus. The sort gate was single viable CD3+CD4+CD8-CD45RO+ cells for memory CD4+ T cells. Assay: immunoSEQ multiplex PCR; the TCRdb copy retains only in-frame clones and omits some. This table holds about 82,000 clones, more than 70% found once. The specimen sequenced was memory CD4+ T cells from blood. The source of these receptors is an adult in good health and CMV-seronegative.

The chain is built from TRBV7-3 and TRBJ2-1; D is undetermined. The CDR3 extends over 13 amino acids. The germline gives CDR1 SGHTA, CDR2 FQGTGA. Deletions cut 1 base from V and 4 bases from J, with 5 bases between. The CDR3 spells CASSLNRYNEQFF. CDR3 bases: TGTGCCAGCAGCTTAAATAGGTACAATGAGCAGTTCTTC. Full variable domain (missing parts from reference TRBV7-3 and TRBJ2-1): GAGVSQTPSNKVTEKGKYVELRCDPISGHTALYWYRQSLGQGPEFLIYFQGTGAADDSGLPNDRFFAVRPEGSVSTLKIQRTERGDSAVYLCASSLNRYNEQFFGPGTRLTVL.

The chain recombines TRBV18 with TRBJ2-1; a possible D gene is TRBD1 (5 bases). The CDR3 has 15 residues. Trimming pared 2 bases from V and 1 base from J, leaving 9 bases between. The germline V gene has CDR1 KGHSH and CDR2 LQKENI. The CDR3 sequence is CASSPGTGSYNEQFF. Written as DNA, the CDR3 is TGTGCCAGCTCACCAGGTACAGGTTCCTACAATGAGCAGTTCTTC.

This rearrangement joins TRBV27 to TRBJ1-4, with 11 bases identical to TRBD1. Per germline, CDR1 MNHEY and CDR2 SMNVEV (reference sequence). V was clipped by 5 bases and J by 0 bases; unmatched bases: 5. The CDR3 contains 17 residues. CDR3: CASSRTGGFATNEKLFF. In nucleotides, the CDR3 is TGTGCCAGCAGTCGGACAGGGGGCTTTGCAACTAATGAAAAACTGTTTTTT.

This rearrangement joins TRBV4-2 to TRBJ2-2; D tentatively reads TRBD1 or TRBD2 (5 bases each). Trimming shortened V by 3 bases and J by 5 bases, and 10 bases separated the two germline ends. Germline assignment: CDR1 LGHNA and CDR2 YNFKEQ. This CDR3 spans 14 amino acids. This CDR3 is CASSHGGPTGELFF. The CDR3 DNA sequence: TGTGCCAGCAGCCATGGGGGACCGACCGGGGAGCTGTTTTTT.

V gene TRBV21-1 combines with J gene TRBJ1-3; the table's TRBD1 call for D was not verified on the DNA. TRBV21-1 is a pseudogene. This CDR3 region has 17 residues. CDR3 DNA sequence: TGTGCCAGCAGCAAAGCTTCCGGGACAGGGGTTAGAAACACCATATATTTT. Residues: CASSKASGTGVRNTIYF.

V usage is TRBV7-9 and J usage is TRBJ2-7; D remains ambiguous. CDR1 SEHNR and CDR2 FQNEAQ come from the germline V gene (reference sequence). V was cut by 2 bases and J by 7 bases, with 6 bases left in between. This CDR3 region has 11 residues. CDR3 bases: TGTGCCAGCAGCTTACTGTGGGAGCAGTACTTC. This encodes CASSLLWEQYF.

The chain recombines TRBV7-2 with TRBJ1-3; no firm D call. From germline, CDR1 is SGHTA and CDR2 FQGNSA. V lost 5 bases and J 5 bases, leaving 22 bases between the germline ends. The length of the CDR3 is 17 residues. The CDR3: CASSPIRPPPGRNTIYF. The CDR3 DNA sequence: TGTGCCAGCAGCCCCATTCGACCCCCGCCTGGTCGAAACACCATATATTTT.

The chain recombines TRBV11-3 with TRBJ1-1, with D possibly being TRBD1 (6 bases). Per germline, CDR1 SGHNT and CDR2 YENEEA. The CDR3 contains 13 residues. Trimming pared 8 bases from V and 0 bases from J, leaving 10 bases between. The CDR3 DNA reads as TGTGCCAGCGGAAAGGGGGTGAACACTGAAGCTTTCTTT. Its protein is CASGKGVNTEAFF. Combining the CDR3 with reference TRBV11-3 and TRBJ1-1 gives the whole variable domain EAGVVQSPRYKIIEKKQPVAFWCNPISGHNTLYWYLQNLGQGPELLIRYENEEAVDDSQLPKDRFSAERLKGVDSTLKIQPAELGDSAVYLCASGKGVNTEAFFGQGTRLTVV.

The rearrangement links TRBV5-1 to TRBJ2-2, with a possible D match to TRBD1 (6 bases). Per germline, CDR1 SGHRS and CDR2 YFSETQ. Trimming shortened V by 3 bases and J by 7 bases, and 10 bases separated the two germline ends. The CDR3 totals 13 residues. The CDR3 here is CASSYTRGGELFF. CDR3 sequence (DNA): TGCGCCAGCAGCTATACCAGGGGCGGGGAGCTGTTTTTT.

DNA of the CDR3: TGCGCCAGCAGCTTGGTACGTCCTGGACAGGCCGGTAACACTGAAGCTTTCTTT. Amino acid sequence: CASSLVRPGQAGNTEAFF. V and J are TRBV5-1 and TRBJ1-1; 7 bases fit TRBD1. The V segment lost 0 bases and the J segment 2 bases; nucleotides outside the gene matches: 13. Per the germline V gene, CDR1 is SGHRS and CDR2 is YFSETQ. The CDR3 runs 18 residues.

The genes are TRBV10-3 and TRBJ2-3, with a possible D match to TRBD2 (7 bases). This CDR3 has 15 residues. In germline, CDR1 is ENHRY, CDR2 SYGVKD. V was trimmed by 7 bases and J by 6 bases, leaving 20 bases between them. The CDR3 region is CAIISREGGVDTQYF. The CDR3 DNA sequence: TGTGCCATCATCTCAAGGGAGGGGGGGGTGGATACGCAGTATTTT.

The chain has TRBV30 and TRBJ2-7; D perhaps matches TRBD2 (5 bases). Trimming removed 5 bases at V and 0 bases at J, with 14 bases between. Germline-derived CDR1 and CDR2 are GTSNPN and SVGIG (reference sequence). CDR3 length equals 14 residues. The DNA of the CDR3 is TGTGCCTGGGTTGAGAGGGTAAACTCCTACGAGCAGTACTTC. Encoded protein: CAWVERVNSYEQYF. The whole variable domain, filled in from reference TRBV30 and TRBJ2-7, reads SQTIHQWPATLVQPVGSPLSLECTVEGTSNPNLYWYRQAAGRGLQLLFYSVGIGQISSEVPQNLSASRPQDRQFILSSKKLLLSDSGFYLCAWVERVNSYEQYFGPGTRLTVT.

This chain's CDR3 is CASSVTDYEQYF. The CDR3 DNA follows: TGTGCCAGCAGTGTCACAGACTACGAGCAGTACTTC. J is TRBJ2-7 and V is TRBV2; no reliable D call. The CDR3 is made up of 12 amino acids. The V and J ends lost 4 bases and 3 bases respectively, with 7 bases between them. Germline V gene data show CDR1 as SNHLY and CDR2 as FYNNEI. Variable domain in full (rest from reference TRBV2 and TRBJ2-7): EPEVTQTPSHQVTQMGQEVILRCVPISNHLYFYWYRQILGQKVEFLVSFYNNEISEKSEIFDDQFSVERPDGSNFTLKIRSTKLEDSAMYFCASSVTDYEQYFGPGTRLTVT.

This chain links TRBV5-1 with TRBJ2-7; TRBD2 agrees at 12 bases. Germline lookup yields CDR1 SGHRS and CDR2 YFSETQ. The CDR3 consists of 16 residues. The ends lost 0 bases at V and 7 bases at J; junction bases unmatched: 8. The CDR3 spells CASSLEVASGGAEQYF. The CDR3 nucleotides read TGCGCCAGCAGCTTGGAAGTTGCTAGCGGGGGGGCAGAGCAGTACTTC.